Following are 32 T cell receptor beta chains from one sample sequenced in a study of naive and memory T cell subsets. Both TRBC1 and TRBC2 were covered by a beta constant-region primer of two equimolar oligonucleotides. TCRdb itself ran the UMI-ligation and nested PCR reads through MiXCR, one entry per CDR3 protein. The sample consists of 120,000 to 150,000 distinct CDR3 sequences, around 15% of them appearing once. Material: naive CD4+ T cells from blood. These TCRs come from a human donor in good health.

V is TRBV20-1 and J is TRBJ2-5, with a possible D match to TRBD1 (6 bases). The CDR3 sequence is 11 residues long. V was shortened by 2 bases and J by 7 bases, with 8 bases between the two germline ends. In germline, CDR1 is DFQATT, CDR2 SNEGSKA (reference sequence). The CDR3 DNA reads as TGCAGTGCTAGATTAGGGGGGACCCAGTACTTC. As protein: CSARLGGTQYF.

V is TRBV5-5 and J is TRBJ2-7; a possible D gene is TRBD2 (6 bases). Germline CDR1 reads SGHKS; CDR2 reads YYEKEE (reference sequence). Trimming removed 8 bases at V and 2 bases at J, with 14 bases between. This CDR3 is 13 amino acids long. CDR3 DNA sequence: TGTGCCAGTCCACTGGAGGGTACCTACGAGCAGTACTTC. Amino acids: CASPLEGTYEQYF.

The chain is built from TRBV6-1 and TRBJ1-5, with 7 bases fitting TRBD1. The CDR3 covers 17 residues. The J segment lost 0 bases and the V segment lost 8 bases, leaving 13 bases of the junction unmatched. The germline CDR1 and CDR2 sequences are MNHNS and SASEGT. This CDR3 is CASSGQSSTHSNQPQHF. CDR3 in DNA: TGTGCCAGCTCGGGACAGAGCAGCACTCATAGCAATCAGCCCCAGCATTTT.

DNA for the CDR3: TGTGCCAGCTCACACCACCCCCGGGGCCAAGAGACCCAGTACTTC. Its protein product is CASSHHPRGQETQYF. This sequence joins TRBV18 and TRBJ2-5, with D maybe TRBD2 (5 bases). The V gene lost 4 bases and the J gene lost 1 base, with 13 bases spanning the gap. Germline CDR1 KGHSH, CDR2 LQKENI. The CDR3 is 15 amino acids.

This chain links TRBV7-9 with TRBJ2-7; 13 nucleotides agree with TRBD2. The CDR3 extends over 13 amino acids. J was trimmed by 4 bases and V by 8 bases; bases with no gene match: 2. Germline V gene lookup returns CDR1 SEHNR and CDR2 FQNEAQ (reference sequence). Here the CDR3 DNA reads TGTGCCAGCCGGACTAGCGGGAGTTACGAGCAGTACTTC. Translated: CASRTSGSYEQYF.

The sample holds a few counts of this clonotype. The V call is TRBV30, the J call TRBJ1-1; TRBD1 is a possible D gene (6 bases). From germline, CDR1 is GTSNPN and CDR2 SVGIG (reference sequence). This CDR3 has 13 amino acids. Trimming left V 3 bases short and J 2 bases short, with 10 bases between. CDR3 in DNA: TGTGCCTGGAGCGGGACACTCAACACTGAAGCTTTCTTT. It translates to CAWSGTLNTEAFF.

The J gene is TRBJ1-1, the V gene TRBV5-1; D gene ambiguous. The germline gives CDR1 SGHRS, CDR2 YFSETQ. Trimming pared 0 bases from V and 1 base from J, leaving 7 bases between. The CDR3 consists of 14 residues. DNA for the CDR3: TGCGCCAGCAGCTTGGCGGAGGGGAACACTGAAGCTTTCTTT. Translated: CASSLAEGNTEAFF. The full variable domain, with the rest looked up from reference TRBV5-1 and TRBJ1-1, is KAGVTQTPRYLIKTRGQQVTLSCSPISGHRSVSWYQQTPGQGLQFLFEYFSETQRNKGNFPGRFSGRQFSNSRSEMNVSTLELGDSALYLCASSLAEGNTEAFFGQGTRLTVV.

V is TRBV11-2 and J is TRBJ2-1; D possibly corresponds to TRBD2 (5 bases). Deletions cut 5 bases from V and 8 bases from J, with 10 bases between. The CDR3 is 12 amino acids. Germline CDR1 reads SGHAT; CDR2 reads FQNNGV. The CDR3 loop is CASSNSVDEQFF. The CDR3 nucleotides are TGTGCCAGCAGCAATAGCGTCGATGAGCAGTTCTTC.

The rearrangement uses TRBV28 and TRBJ1-2; the D is unclear. CDR3 length: 12 residues. V shed 7 bases and J shed 0 bases, with 6 bases lying between them. Germline CDR1 MDHEN, CDR2 SYDVKM. In DNA form, the CDR3 reads TGTGCCAGCATCTCGCCTAACTATGGCTACACCTTC. Amino acids: CASISPNYGYTF.

This clonotype turned up a few times. The chain has TRBV6-5 and TRBJ2-1; a possible D gene is TRBD1 (6 bases). The germline CDR1 and CDR2 sequences are MNHEY and SVGAGI. Trimming cost V 2 bases and J 8 bases, with 13 bases left between them. The CDR3 extends over 14 amino acids. DNA for the CDR3: TGTGCCAGCAGTTACAGGGACACTGGCGATGAGCAGTTCTTC. This gives the protein CASSYRDTGDEQFF.

This chain joins TRBV4-1 and TRBJ2-7, with D perhaps matching TRBD1 (5 bases). This CDR3 spans 16 amino acids. Trimming took 1 base from V and 2 from J, leaving 15 bases between them. CDR1 and CDR2 from the germline V gene are MGHRA and YSYEKL. CDR3 nucleotide sequence: TGCGCCAGCAGCCAAGTCTTGGGGCCCGCCACCTACGAGCAGTACTTC. Translated, it gives CASSQVLGPATYEQYF.

This clonotype was detected a few times. The gene calls are TRBV5-6 and TRBJ1-2; D is unresolved. Germline lookup yields CDR1 SGHDT and CDR2 YYEEEE. V was pared by 0 bases and J by 5 bases, with 8 bases between. The CDR3 sequence is 13 residues long. CDR3 nucleotides: TGTGCCAGCAGCTTGGTGGGCGGATATGGCTACACCTTC. This sequence encodes CASSLVGGYGYTF.

This clonotype was counted only a few times. This rearrangement joins TRBV10-3 to TRBJ2-7; D is undetermined. The germline V and J ends were trimmed by 2 bases and 4 bases, with 6 bases remaining between them. Germline V gives CDR1 ENHRY, CDR2 SYGVKD. The CDR3 length is 12 residues. For the CDR3, the DNA is TGTGCCATCAGTGAGACAACATACGAGCAGTACTTC. This sequence encodes CAISETTYEQYF.

This clonotype was observed a handful of times. J is TRBJ2-7 and V is TRBV2, with D possibly being TRBD1 or TRBD2 (5 bases each). V was cut by 5 bases and J by 2 bases, with 10 bases left in between. CDR3 size: 13 residues. Germline V gene lookup returns CDR1 SNHLY and CDR2 FYNNEI. The CDR3 DNA reads as TGTGCCAGCAGTCGGGACGGAGCCTACGAGCAGTACTTC. This translates into CASSRDGAYEQYF. The whole variable domain, remainder taken from reference TRBV2 and TRBJ2-7, is EPEVTQTPSHQVTQMGQEVILRCVPISNHLYFYWYRQILGQKVEFLVSFYNNEISEKSEIFDDQFSVERPDGSNFTLKIRSTKLEDSAMYFCASSRDGAYEQYFGPGTRLTVT.

This clonotype was recorded at least ten times. The chain links TRBV28 to TRBJ2-5; 9 nucleotides line up with TRBD2. The CDR3 is 17 amino acids. Trimming at V came to 3 bases and at J to 5 bases, leaving 13 bases not matched to a gene. Germline V gives CDR1 MDHEN, CDR2 SYDVKM. The CDR3 sequence: CASSFAAVREGRETQYF. CDR3 nucleotide sequence: TGTGCCAGCAGTTTCGCTGCGGTGCGGGAGGGCCGGGAGACCCAGTACTTC.

This clonotype was seen a few times. The J gene is TRBJ1-4, the V gene TRBV29-1, with 7 nucleotides matching TRBD1. The CDR3 has 15 amino acids. Germline V CDR1 and CDR2: SQVTM, ANQGSEA. V dropped 6 bases and J dropped 0; count of bases not matched to a gene: 7. CDR3 sequence: CSVARQGSTNEKLFF. CDR3 DNA: TGCAGCGTGGCACGACAGGGATCAACTAATGAAAAACTGTTTTTT.

The gene calls are TRBV6-2 or TRBV6-3 and TRBJ2-5; D gene ambiguous. From germline, CDR1 is MNHEY and CDR2 SVGEGT. The length of the CDR3 is 14 residues. V lost 2 bases, J lost 2 bases, and 9 bases lay in between. DNA for the CDR3: TGTGCCAGCAGTTACCCGGACGGGCAAGAGACCCAGTACTTC. This sequence encodes CASSYPDGQETQYF.

The chain combines TRBV2 with TRBJ1-4, with no clear D. V was trimmed by 2 bases and J by 8 bases, leaving 12 bases between them. CDR1 is SNHLY and CDR2 is FYNNEI in the germline V gene. This CDR3 is built from 14 residues. CDR3 nucleotide sequence: TGTGCCAGCAGTGAAATGGGTGTGGGAGAAAAACTGTTTTTT. Protein: CASSEMGVGEKLFF.

This clonotype came up a few times. The chain is built from TRBV20-1 and TRBJ2-7; TRBD1 aligns across 10 bases. CDR1 DFQATT and CDR2 SNEGSKA come from the germline V gene (reference sequence). The length of the CDR3 is 14 residues. Trimming took 3 bases from V and 2 from J; bases not matched to a gene: 4. This chain's CDR3 is CSARGQGFAYEQYF. CDR3 DNA: TGCAGTGCTAGGGGACAGGGGTTCGCCTACGAGCAGTACTTC.

V and J are TRBV11-2 and TRBJ1-1; D remains unclear. V lost 5 bases and J lost 3, with 10 bases in between. Germline assignment: CDR1 SGHAT and CDR2 FQNNGV. CDR3 size: 13 residues. The CDR3 bases are TGTGCCAGCAGCCCGAACCGGTACACTGAAGCTTTCTTT. Translated, it gives CASSPNRYTEAFF.

The chain uses TRBV9 and TRBJ2-7; 9 positions agree with TRBD2. The CDR3 has 15 residues. The V segment lost 2 bases and the J segment 0 bases; nucleotides outside the gene matches: 3. Germline V gene lookup returns CDR1 SGDLS and CDR2 YYNGEE. CDR3 sequence: CASSVGTSCSYEQYF. The CDR3 bases are TGTGCCAGCAGCGTCGGGACTAGCTGCTCCTACGAGCAGTACTTC.

This clonotype was recorded many times. The chain combines TRBV7-9 with TRBJ2-7, with D possibly TRBD1 on 5 matching bases. The V and J ends lost 5 bases and 5 bases respectively, with 10 bases between them. CDR1 is SEHNR, CDR2 FQNEAQ, per germline (reference sequence). The CDR3 has 12 amino acids. The CDR3 DNA follows: TGTGCCAGCAGCCTGACAGTCCACGAGCAGTACTTC. Protein product: CASSLTVHEQYF. The full variable domain, completed using reference TRBV7-9 and TRBJ2-7, is DTGVSQNPRHKITKRGQNVTFRCDPISEHNRLYWYRQTLGQGPEFLTYFQNEAQLEKSRLLSDRFSAERPKGSFSTLEIQRTEQGDSAMYLCASSLTVHEQYFGPGTRLTVT.

Only a few counts were recorded for this clonotype. The chain employs TRBV4-1 and TRBJ2-1; D might be TRBD2 (5 bases). Germline-derived CDR1 and CDR2 are MGHRA and YSYEKL. The ends were cut back, 4 bases at V and 8 bases at J, with 12 bases in the middle. The CDR3 has 13 residues. CDR3 sequence reads: CASSPRERDEQFF. The CDR3 DNA follows: TGCGCCAGCAGCCCGCGTGAGAGGGATGAGCAGTTCTTC.

This sequence joins TRBV3-1 and TRBJ2-7; the D is unclear. The germline V and J ends were trimmed by 7 bases and 1 base, with 11 bases remaining between them. This CDR3 has 13 amino acids. From germline, CDR1 is LGHDT and CDR2 YNNKEL (reference sequence). CDR3 protein: CASTGLRSYEQYF. Here the CDR3 DNA reads TGTGCCAGCACCGGTCTGCGATCCTACGAGCAGTACTTC.

This clonotype was found a few times. The chain employs TRBV27 and TRBJ2-7; D may be TRBD2 (6 bases). This CDR3 region has 13 residues. Germline CDR1 is MNHEY and CDR2 is SMNVEV (reference sequence). Trimming left V 6 bases short and J 9 bases short, with 18 bases between. The CDR3: CASRGLLQPTQYF. Here the CDR3 DNA reads TGTGCCAGCAGGGGACTTCTCCAACCGACGCAGTACTTC.

This chain connects TRBV19 to TRBJ2-2; the match to TRBD2 covers 12 bases. Germline values: CDR1 LNHDA, CDR2 SQIVND (reference sequence). J lost 5 bases, V lost 6 bases, and 16 bases had no gene match. The CDR3 is 19 amino acids. The CDR3 loop is CASSRDGSGLAGWTGELFF. CDR3 nucleotides: TGTGCCAGTAGCCGGGACGGTTCGGGACTAGCGGGTTGGACCGGGGAGCTGTTTTTT.

This chain uses TRBV5-1 with TRBJ2-7; maybe TRBD2 (6 bases). CDR1 SGHRS and CDR2 YFSETQ come from the germline V gene. This CDR3 has 14 residues. V lost 4 bases and J lost 3, with 14 bases in between. The CDR3 nucleotides read TGCGCCAGCAGCCAACCCGGACTAAACTACGAGCAGTACTTC. Residues: CASSQPGLNYEQYF. Full variable domain (outside the CDR3, taken from reference TRBV5-1 and TRBJ2-7): KAGVTQTPRYLIKTRGQQVTLSCSPISGHRSVSWYQQTPGQGLQFLFEYFSETQRNKGNFPGRFSGRQFSNSRSEMNVSTLELGDSALYLCASSQPGLNYEQYFGPGTRLTVT.

The chain couples TRBV6-5 to TRBJ2-6; the D gene is possibly TRBD2 (6 bases). V was trimmed by 2 bases and J by 2 bases, leaving 13 bases between them. The CDR3 is 17 residues long. Germline CDR1 and CDR2: MNHEY and SVGAGI. The CDR3 here is CASSYGGISPGANVLTF. In DNA form, the CDR3 reads TGTGCCAGCAGTTACGGGGGGATATCCCCTGGGGCCAACGTCCTGACTTTC.

V usage is TRBV20-1 and J usage is TRBJ2-1, with TRBD2 identical over 8 bases. Losses at the gene ends were 6 bases for V and 0 bases for J; bases not matched to a gene: 7. This CDR3 comprises 15 residues. The germline V gene has CDR1 DFQATT and CDR2 SNEGSKA (reference sequence). The CDR3 spells CSAPGSGSSYNEQFF. The DNA of the CDR3 is TGCAGTGCCCCGGGGAGCGGGAGCTCCTACAATGAGCAGTTCTTC.

The chain has TRBV20-1 and TRBJ2-4; D remains unclear. The CDR3 contains 13 residues. Germline CDR1 and CDR2: DFQATT and SNEGSKA (reference sequence). The CDR3 reads CSVFGLAKNIQYF. CDR3 DNA: TGCAGCGTGTTTGGTTTAGCCAAAAACATTCAGTACTTC.

The chain combines TRBV7-2 with TRBJ2-7; tentatively, D is TRBD2 (5 bases). The CDR3 extends over 16 amino acids. Trimming shortened V by 5 bases and J by 3 bases, and 20 bases separated the two germline ends. The V gene's germline CDR1 is SGHTA and CDR2 FQGNSA. The CDR3 protein is CASSRASNRPHYEQYF. The DNA for the CDR3 is TGTGCCAGCAGCAGAGCTAGCAATCGTCCCCACTACGAGCAGTACTTC. Full variable domain (remainder filled in from reference TRBV7-2 and TRBJ2-7): GAGVSQSPSNKVTEKGKDVELRCDPISGHTALYWYRQSLGQGLEFLIYFQGNSAPDKSGLPSDRFSAERTGGSVSTLTIQRTQQEDSAVYLCASSRASNRPHYEQYFGPGTRLTVT.

This clonotype was seen a handful of times. V is TRBV30 and J is TRBJ2-5; a possible D gene is TRBD2 (6 bases). Between the trimmed V and J ends, which lost 1 base and 2 bases, there was a span of 8 bases. Germline V CDR1 and CDR2: GTSNPN, SVGIG (reference sequence). This CDR3 comprises 13 residues. The chain's CDR3 is CAWSGLAQETQYF. The CDR3 nucleotides read TGTGCCTGGAGTGGCCTAGCGCAAGAGACCCAGTACTTC. Full variable domain (outside the CDR3, taken from reference TRBV30 and TRBJ2-5): SQTIHQWPATLVQPVGSPLSLECTVEGTSNPNLYWYRQAAGRGLQLLFYSVGIGQISSEVPQNLSASRPQDRQFILSSKKLLLSDSGFYLCAWSGLAQETQYFGPGTRLLVL.